This TCR beta chain is drawn from a study of beta chain features in type 1 diabetes. Sequencing targeted expressed TCRB transcripts, as all isolated RNA had been reverse transcribed. Here immunoSEQ multiplex PCR was the method, and the copy in TCRdb shows in-frame clones only, minus some. The sample records under 250,000 clones, 25% to 30% being singletons. CDR1 and CDR2 (germline): GTSNPN, SVGIG (reference sequence). CDR3 length: 16 amino acids. The germline V and J ends were trimmed by 3 bases and 4 bases, with 19 bases remaining between them. Each sorted population was over 95% pure. As to this clone: One base separates it from a far larger clone, so it is likely a read error.

The sequence was obtained from a man aged 25-45 years in good health. The V and J genes are TRBV30 and TRBJ2-1; D unresolved. The sequencing sample was made of central memory CD4+ T cells from blood. The CDR3 sequence: CAWRVFSPAEYNEQFF. DNA of the CDR3: TGTGCCTGGAGGGTATTCTCCCCGGCCGAGTACAATGAGCAGTTCTTC.